One and the same sample provided the 15 T cell receptor beta chains below, sequenced in a study of yellow fever vaccine responses in identical twins. MiXCR, run by TCRdb on the RT-PCR reads, gives a single entry per CDR3 protein. The top ten clones hold less than 30% of a sample with 900 to 1,100 distinct CDR3 sequences, around 81% of them seen once. The sample here was T cells from blood (PBMCs), unsorted or a sorted subset (not recorded which), taken before or after yellow fever vaccination (not recorded which). Source of these receptors: a female donor who received the yellow fever vaccine.

The chain has TRBV6-5 and TRBJ1-4, with unresolved D. The V end lost 2 bases, the J end lost 0 bases, and 4 bases lay between the germline ends. From germline, CDR1 is MNHEY and CDR2 SVGAGI. The CDR3 consists of 14 residues. The CDR3: CASSYSSTNEKLFF. CDR3 sequence (DNA): TGTGCCAGCAGTTACAGCTCAACTAATGAAAAACTGTTTTTT.

The chain joins TRBV30 to TRBJ2-7, with a possible D match to TRBD2 (5 bases). The CDR3 contains 14 residues. Germline V gene lookup returns CDR1 GTSNPN and CDR2 SVGIG (reference sequence). The V gene lost 3 bases and the J gene lost 3 bases, with 15 bases spanning the gap. CDR3 sequence: CAWSGSGDLYEQYF. In nucleotides, the CDR3 is TGTGCCTGGAGCGGCAGCGGAGACCTCTACGAGCAGTACTTC. Combining the CDR3 with reference TRBV30 and TRBJ2-7 gives the whole variable domain SQTIHQWPATLVQPVGSPLSLECTVEGTSNPNLYWYRQAAGRGLQLLFYSVGIGQISSEVPQNLSASRPQDRQFILSSKKLLLSDSGFYLCAWSGSGDLYEQYFGPGTRLTVT.

A few counts support this clonotype. The chain has TRBV12-3 or TRBV12-4 and TRBJ1-1; 7 bases agree with TRBD1. CDR3 length: 14 residues. Trimming cost V 6 bases and J 6 bases; bases outside gene matches: 10. CDR3 DNA sequence: TGTGCCAGCAGGGCACAGGGGCACACCTCTGAAGCTTTCTTT. Translated: CASRAQGHTSEAFF.

The CDR3 DNA follows: TGTGCCACCAGCAGAGGGACAGGGGTGCGTGGCTACACCTTC. Translation: CATSRGTGVRGYTF. The chain employs TRBV15 and TRBJ1-2; 9 bases are a match to TRBD1. V gave up 1 base and J gave up 7 bases; unmatched junction bases: 4. In germline, CDR1 is LNHNV, CDR2 YYDKDF (reference sequence). The CDR3 consists of 14 residues.

This CDR3 is CASSKDLSSYNEQFF. As DNA, the CDR3 is TGCGCCAGCAGTAAGGACCTCAGCTCCTACAATGAGCAGTTCTTC. The rearrangement joins TRBV10-1 to TRBJ2-1; D remains unclear. Trimming removed 5 bases from V and 0 bases from J, with 11 bases in between. From germline, CDR1 is WNHNN and CDR2 SYGVQD (reference sequence). This CDR3 has 15 amino acids.

This clonotype was observed a few times. This chain joins TRBV7-9 and TRBJ2-3; D gene uncertain. Deletions cut 1 base from V and 6 bases from J, with 11 bases between. Per germline, CDR1 SEHNR and CDR2 FQNEAQ (reference sequence). The CDR3 spans 14 residues. The CDR3 protein is CASSLGVPPDTQYF. The CDR3 nucleotides read TGTGCCAGCAGCTTAGGGGTCCCTCCCGATACGCAGTATTTT.

The CDR3 DNA reads as TGTGCCAGCAGCAGGCATTCCGGGACTAGCGGGATTGGAGAGACCCAGTACTTC. This encodes CASSRHSGTSGIGETQYF. The chain joins TRBV11-1 to TRBJ2-5; 13 nucleotides match TRBD2. Germline loops: CDR1 SGHAT, CDR2 FQDESV (reference sequence). The CDR3 is made up of 18 amino acids. The V segment lost 5 bases and the J segment 4 bases; nucleotides outside the gene matches: 13.

The chain uses TRBV3-1 and TRBJ2-7; D is unclear. The V gene's germline CDR1 is LGHDT and CDR2 YNNKEL (reference sequence). The CDR3 is 12 residues long. Deletions cut 5 bases from V and 0 bases from J, with 5 bases between. The CDR3 bases are TGTGCCAGCAGCGCGGACTCCTACGAGCAGTACTTC. Translated: CASSADSYEQYF.

V gene TRBV30 combines with J gene TRBJ1-5; no reliable D call. This CDR3 region has 15 residues. Germline CDR1 reads GTSNPN; CDR2 reads SVGIG (reference sequence). V dropped 2 bases and J dropped 0 bases, with 11 bases sitting between them. DNA of the CDR3: TGTGCCTGGAGTCGCAGGCACAATAGCAATCAGCCCCAGCATTTT. Translating gives CAWSRRHNSNQPQHF.

V usage is TRBV5-1 and J usage is TRBJ2-1, with a tentative D call TRBD1 (6 bases). Germline lookup yields CDR1 SGHRS and CDR2 YFSETQ. V was clipped by 2 bases and J by 9 bases, with 9 bases between them. This CDR3 region has 12 residues. CDR3 sequence reads: CASSFSGVEQFF. CDR3 bases: TGCGCCAGCAGCTTTTCAGGGGTTGAGCAGTTCTTC.

The V gene is TRBV5-1, the J gene TRBJ2-7; a weak D match, TRBD2 (6 bases). This CDR3 has 14 amino acids. Per germline, CDR1 SGHRS and CDR2 YFSETQ. Written as DNA, the CDR3 is TGCGCCAGCAGCTTGGGATCGGGGGTTTACGAGCAGTGCGTC. Amino acid sequence: CASSLGSGVYEQCV.

The table lists this clonotype with a few counts. V gene TRBV7-6 combines with J gene TRBJ1-1; D unresolved. The germline V gene encodes CDR1 SGHVS and CDR2 FNYEAQ. The CDR3 consists of 14 residues. V lost 3 bases, J lost 1 base, and 9 bases lay in between. The CDR3 bases are TGTGCCAGCAGCTTCGGCGAGTCGAACACTGAAGCTTTCTTT. Amino acid sequence: CASSFGESNTEAFF.

The chain has TRBV7-3 and TRBJ2-2; no definite D call. The V gene lost 5 bases and the J gene lost 6 bases, with 10 bases spanning the gap. The CDR3 contains 13 residues. Germline V gene sequence: CDR1 SGHTA, CDR2 FQGTGA. CDR3 nucleotides: TGTGCCAGCAGCCCGACAACCGCCGGGGAGCTGTTTTTT. Translating gives CASSPTTAGELFF. Drawing the rest from reference TRBV7-3 and TRBJ2-2, the complete variable domain is GAGVSQTPSNKVTEKGKYVELRCDPISGHTALYWYRQSLGQGPEFLIYFQGTGAADDSGLPNDRFFAVRPEGSVSTLKIQRTERGDSAVYLCASSPTTAGELFFGEGSRLTVL.

This rearrangement joins TRBV15 to TRBJ2-1; D not certain. The V end lost 0 bases, the J end lost 4 bases, and 10 bases lay between the germline ends. This CDR3 comprises 15 residues. CDR1 is LNHNV, CDR2 YYDKDF, per germline (reference sequence). CDR3 coding DNA: TGTGCCACCAGCAGAGACTCCGGAGAATACAATGAGCAGTTCTTC. Protein product: CATSRDSGEYNEQFF.

The chain is built from TRBV12-3 or TRBV12-4 and TRBJ1-5; possible D gene TRBD1, 6 bases. The CDR3 loop spans 16 amino acids. Trimming stripped 4 bases from V and 0 bases from J, with 13 bases between. In nucleotides, the CDR3 is TGTGCCAGCAGTTCGCTGACAGGTCATAGCAATCAGCCCCAGCATTTT. Translation: CASSSLTGHSNQPQHF.